This entry concerns a single T cell receptor beta chain. Its antigen has not been determined. No quality values exist for individual bases; no much larger clone is one base distant. Relative to germline, V is missing 1 base and J is missing 4 bases, with 5 bases of the junction outside any gene match. The CDR3 covers 16 residues, taking in both the cysteine and the phenylalanine. Only the CDR3 region is kept as DNA, spanning 48 bases read in frame from base 1. Looking up the germline V gene yields CDR1 KGHSH and CDR2 LQKENI. The sample is drawn from a study of OX40 agonist ivuxolimab in advanced cancers. A note on the overall study: Ivuxolimab, which targeted the costimulatory receptor OX40 (CD134), was an agonistic, fully human IgG2 monoclonal antibody. Peripheral TCRbeta sequencing aimed to test whether ivuxolimab altered TCR sequence diversity and caused clonal T-cell expansion. Partial responses occurred in three dose-escalation patients: two with cutaneous melanoma and one with hepatocellular carcinoma. Intravenous ivuxolimab was administered to patients every 2 weeks at six dose levels: 0.01, 0.1, 0.3, 1.5, 3 and 10 mg/kg. Of the roughly 50 dose-escalation patients, hepatocellular carcinoma was present in approximately 20, melanoma in approximately 15, renal cell carcinoma in 9 and head and neck cancer in 9. In the dose-escalation cohort, roughly 80% of patients were male, and the mean age was about 55 years, with a range of about 23 to 90. Prior anti-PD-1, anti-PD-L1 or anti-CTLA-4 therapy was permitted, and checkpoint inhibitors had been received by roughly two fifths of dose-escalation patients. The paper reports the monotherapy dose-escalation portion (N of about 50 patients) of the phase I ivuxolimab trial.

To sequence the TCRbeta CDR3 region, genomic DNA was isolated from the sorted cells. The immunoSEQ Assay was used for sequencing of TCRbeta CDR3 regions. What TCRdb holds here is the immuneACCESS table cut down to in-frame rearrangements. Part of the clones is not present; checked against another copy, under half of the missing clones reflect an unresolved V gene, and the others are unexplained. The table for this sample lists around 89,000 clones; about nine tenths of them were counted only once. The ten largest clones take up around 0.71% of the sample. Paper-wide results and their limitations: At doses of 0.1 to 3.0 mg/kg, clonal expansion of both CD4+ and CD8+ T cells in blood was seen between baseline and week 6. On average, CD8+ T cells showed more expanded clones than CD4+ T cells after ivuxolimab. In partial responders in the 0.1-3.0 mg/kg groups, normalized peripheral clonal expansion was found to be among the lowest, especially among CD8+ T cells. The antigen specificity of the clonally expanded peripheral T cells was not determined. Low levels of normalized T-cell clonal expansion were also seen in some patients who did not respond.

Patients with a history of autoimmune disease or receiving systemic immunosuppression were excluded from the trial. Peripheral blood for TCR sequencing was drawn from every dose cohort at baseline, at cycle 4 day 1 and at cycle 7 day 1. The samples were drawn from a first-in-human, open-label, multicenter phase I dose-escalation trial of ivuxolimab. Adults with locally advanced or metastatic head and neck squamous cell, hepatocellular, melanoma or renal cell carcinoma were enrolled in the trial. CD4+ and CD8+ T cells were sorted separately from peripheral blood before TCR sequencing. The starting material was CD4+ or CD8+ T cells sorted from blood, obtained in a trial of the OX40 agonist ivuxolimab. Here the chain combines TRBV18 and TRBJ2-5; 11 bases in the junction line up with TRBD1. The origin of this receptor is an adult with an advanced solid tumor such as melanoma, head and neck, liver or kidney cancer. The DNA reads as follows: TGTGCCAGCTCACCACGGGGGACAGGGGGTTTAGAGACCCAGTACTTC. This gives the protein CASSPRGTGGLETQYF.